What follows is one TCR beta chain and its context. Antigen specificity is unknown. This entry belongs to a study of cytomegalovirus exposure and HLA in healthy donors. V was cut by 2 bases and J by 2 bases, with 7 bases left in between. The V gene's germline CDR1 is MDHEN and CDR2 SYDVKM. This CDR3 is 15 amino acids long. Study-wide results and limits: With later analysis, a missense DCLRE1C variant became linked to TCR beta V- and J-gene trimming. Researchers reported that a few CMV-associated chains were confirmed in vitro as CMV antigen-specific. It emerged from a later analysis that several of the most significant clusters appeared to be linked to common viral pathogens.

Primers for the PCR totalled 60 Vbeta and 13 Jbeta. Assay used: immunoSEQ multiplex PCR; TCRdb lists only in-frame clones, some missing. The table shows approximately 140,000 clones, with roughly 88% occurring only once. The sample consisted of PBMCs. This sequence joins TRBV28 and TRBJ2-6; the D is unclear. This clonotype was obtained from a woman in her thirties or forties in good health and CMV-seronegative. CDR3 coding DNA: TGTGCCAGCAGTTTAATGGGCACTGGGGCCAACGTCCTGACTTTC. The encoded protein is CASSLMGTGANVLTF.